What follows is one T cell receptor beta chain and its context. Antigen specificity is unknown. CDR1 SQVTM and CDR2 ANQGSEA come from the germline V gene. The CDR3 runs 12 residues. Deletions cut 6 bases from V and 1 base from J, with 8 bases between. This sample is part of a study of a mutant IDH1 vaccine in newly diagnosed glioma. TCRdb keeps only in-frame clones here, not all; method: immunoSEQ multiplex PCR. The sample holds tens of thousands of clones, about 74% seen once. Time point denoted: week 35, safety follow-up. Each dose of the vaccine consisted of 300 ug of mutant IDH1 20-mer peptide, with topical imiquimod.

The material sequenced was PBMCs, taken from a glioma patient whose treatment included an IDH1 peptide vaccine. The chain links TRBV29-1 to TRBJ2-3; the D is unclear. The sequence was obtained from a man in his forties or fifties with glioma. The CDR3 region is CSVRSGTDTQYF. The CDR3 region has the DNA TGCAGCGTCCGATCAGGCACAGATACGCAGTATTTT.